The TCR beta chain under discussion was sequenced for a study of blood T cell repertoires in COVID-19. This CDR3 is 12 amino acids long. Germline CDR1 and CDR2: SGHRS and YFSETQ. The germline V and J ends were trimmed by 5 bases and 2 bases, with 4 bases remaining between them. How the authors handled the data: Estimation of nucleated cell counts relied on the amplification of reference gene primers. The protocol was immunoSEQ multiplex PCR, while the TCRdb copy is restricted to in-frame clones and leaves out a portion. V and J calls and clone size are given by that table; D and trimming were obtained from the DNA. Among more than 90,000 clones listed, approximately 85% were seen once.

The receptor's source is a man in his forties with acute or convalescent COVID-19. The V call is TRBV5-1, the J call TRBJ1-4; D gene uncertain. Sequences were obtained from peripheral blood. Written as DNA, the CDR3 is TGCGCCAGCAGGGCCACTAATGAAAAACTGTTTTTT. As protein: CASRATNEKLFF.